This T cell receptor beta chain was recovered during a study of blood T cell repertoires in COVID-19 (dated by TCRdb to 2019 to 2021). Study-wide context: Samples from collaborators originated in the United States, Italy and Spain and spanned both the acute and convalescent phases of COVID-19. Where available, HLA class I and class II types were taken from metadata supplied by the sample provider and were not determined by assay-based typing. A freely available public database, intended as a resource for researchers studying the immune response to SARS-CoV-2, is where the repertoires were released. The dataset comprised deeply sampled blood TCRbeta repertoires from subjects exposed to, actively infected with, or recovered from COVID-19. The samples were drawn from the first 160 participants of the ongoing ImmuneRACE study and from 950 to 1,500 subjects provided by 6 global collaborators. The prospective study material was composed of cDNA or gDNA derived from T cells, B-cell-depleted T cells, or PBMCs. Sample metadata almost always included a de-identified subject ID, COVID-19 status, age in years and sex.

CDR1 and CDR2, per the germline V gene (reference sequence), are DFQATT and SNEGSKA. Trimming takes 6 bases from V and 4 bases from J, and the germline ends sit 6 bases apart. The CDR3, from cysteine to phenylalanine, totals 10 residues. Kept here is only the CDR3 DNA, which spans 30 bases and is read in frame from base 1. The immunoSEQ Assay, a bias-controlled multiplex PCR, was used to amplify TCRbeta CDR3 regions from genomic DNA. As for the authors' bioinformatics: Within the assay, amplification of reference gene primers was used to estimate how many nucleated cells each sample contained. Sequence reads were collapsed and filtered to measure the absolute abundance of every unique TCRbeta CDR3 rearrangement. Productive Simpson clonality was computed per sample as the square root of Simpson's diversity index over productive rearrangements. Not all clones reach the TCRdb copy of this immuneACCESS table, which keeps in-frame sequences only. Checked studies attribute under half of the gap to unresolved V genes and leave the rest unexplained. That table supplies the V and J calls and clone size; D and trimming were determined from the DNA. The sample includes 20,000 to 25,000 clones, with over 60% observed a single time. 9.5% to 15% of the sample lies in the top ten.

As for this clone: The target of this receptor is not known. Per-nucleotide qualities are absent, and no much larger clonotype sits a single base away.

The full study reports these points: Clinical and demographic metadata were provided uncurated, with the amount varying by source and participant.

Each collaborating institution followed its own protocols to collect whole blood in K2EDTA tubes. For TCRbeta analysis, collaborators shipped samples as frozen whole blood, isolated PBMCs, or DNA extracted from either of those sample types. This sequence originates from a man aged 55 to 69 with active COVID-19. The rearrangement joined TRBV20-1 to TRBJ1-2; the D gene lacks a confident call. Sample: peripheral blood. The CDR3 region reads CSAPSYGYTF. The DNA sequence reads TGCAGTGCCCCATCCTATGGCTACACCTTC.